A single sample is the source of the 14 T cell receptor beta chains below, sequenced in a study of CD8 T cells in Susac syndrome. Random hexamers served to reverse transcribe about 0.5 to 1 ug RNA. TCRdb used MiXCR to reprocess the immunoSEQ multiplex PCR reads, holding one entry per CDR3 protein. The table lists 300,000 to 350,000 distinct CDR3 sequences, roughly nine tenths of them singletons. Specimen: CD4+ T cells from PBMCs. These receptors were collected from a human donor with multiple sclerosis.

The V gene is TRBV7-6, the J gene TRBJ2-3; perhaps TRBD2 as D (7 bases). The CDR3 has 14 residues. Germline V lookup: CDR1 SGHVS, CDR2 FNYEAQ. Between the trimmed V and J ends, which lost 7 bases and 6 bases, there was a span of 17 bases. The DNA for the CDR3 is TGTGCCAGCATACGAGGGGGGGCGTCGGATACGCAGTATTTT. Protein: CASIRGGASDTQYF. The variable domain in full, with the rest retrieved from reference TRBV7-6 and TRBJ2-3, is GAGVSQSPRYKVTKRGQDVALRCDPISGHVSLYWYRQALGQGPEFLTYFNYEAQQDKSGLPNDRFSAERPEGSISTLTIQRTEQRDSAMYRCASIRGGASDTQYFGPGTRLTVL.

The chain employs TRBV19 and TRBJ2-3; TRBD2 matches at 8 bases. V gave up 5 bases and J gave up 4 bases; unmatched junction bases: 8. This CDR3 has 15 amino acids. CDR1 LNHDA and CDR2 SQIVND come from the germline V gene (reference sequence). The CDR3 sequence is CASSPPAGVADTQYF. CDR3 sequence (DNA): TGTGCCAGTAGTCCGCCAGCGGGAGTAGCAGATACGCAGTATTTT. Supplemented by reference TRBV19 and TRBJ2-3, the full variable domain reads DGGITQSPKYLFRKEGQNVTLSCEQNLNHDAMYWYRQDPGQGLRLIYYSQIVNDFQKGDIAEGYSVSREKKESFPLTVTSAQKNPTAFYLCASSPPAGVADTQYFGPGTRLTVL.

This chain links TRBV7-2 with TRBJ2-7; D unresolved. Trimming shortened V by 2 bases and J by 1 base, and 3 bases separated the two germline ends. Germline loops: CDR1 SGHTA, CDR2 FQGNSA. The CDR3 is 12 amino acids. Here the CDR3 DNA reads TGTGCCAGCAGCTTAAGGTCCTACGAGCAGTACTTC. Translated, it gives CASSLRSYEQYF.

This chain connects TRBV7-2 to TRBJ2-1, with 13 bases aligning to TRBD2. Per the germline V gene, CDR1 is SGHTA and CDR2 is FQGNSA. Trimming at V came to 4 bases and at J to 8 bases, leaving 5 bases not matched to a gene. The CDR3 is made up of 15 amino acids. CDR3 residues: CASSYRTSGSYEQFF. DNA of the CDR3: TGTGCCAGCAGCTATCGGACTAGCGGGAGCTATGAGCAGTTCTTC.

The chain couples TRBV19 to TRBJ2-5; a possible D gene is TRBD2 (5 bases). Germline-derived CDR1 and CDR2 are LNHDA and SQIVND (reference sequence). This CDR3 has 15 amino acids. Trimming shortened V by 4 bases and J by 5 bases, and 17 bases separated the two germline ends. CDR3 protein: CASSTSGGPRETQYF. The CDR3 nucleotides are TGTGCCAGTAGTACCTCCGGCGGGCCCAGGGAGACCCAGTACTTC.

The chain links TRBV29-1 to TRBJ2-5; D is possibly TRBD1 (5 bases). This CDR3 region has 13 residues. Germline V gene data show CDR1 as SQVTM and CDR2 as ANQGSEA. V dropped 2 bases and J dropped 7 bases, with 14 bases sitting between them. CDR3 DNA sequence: TGCAGCGTTGAAACCACCAGGGTTCGGACCCAGTACTTC. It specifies CSVETTRVRTQYF.

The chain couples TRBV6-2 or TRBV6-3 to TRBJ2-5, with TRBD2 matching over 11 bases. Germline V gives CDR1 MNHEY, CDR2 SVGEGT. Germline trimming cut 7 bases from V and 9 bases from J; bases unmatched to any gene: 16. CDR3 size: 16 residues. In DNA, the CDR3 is TGTGCCAGCACTTCTCGACTAGCGGGGACCGGGTCGTCCCAGTACTTC. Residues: CASTSRLAGTGSSQYF.

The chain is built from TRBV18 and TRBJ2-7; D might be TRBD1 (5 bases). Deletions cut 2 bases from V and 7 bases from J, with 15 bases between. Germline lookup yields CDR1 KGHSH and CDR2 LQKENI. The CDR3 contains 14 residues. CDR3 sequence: CASSPAGNPTEQYF. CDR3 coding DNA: TGTGCCAGCTCACCAGCAGGGAATCCTACGGAGCAGTACTTC.

The CDR3 region has the DNA TGTGCCAGCAGCTCGGGGTCTGAAGCTTTCTTT. Translating it yields CASSSGSEAFF. V and J are TRBV7-9 and TRBJ1-1; the D is unclear. CDR1 is SEHNR, CDR2 FQNEAQ, per germline (reference sequence). V was shortened by 4 bases and J by 6 bases, with 6 bases between the two germline ends. The CDR3 runs 11 residues.

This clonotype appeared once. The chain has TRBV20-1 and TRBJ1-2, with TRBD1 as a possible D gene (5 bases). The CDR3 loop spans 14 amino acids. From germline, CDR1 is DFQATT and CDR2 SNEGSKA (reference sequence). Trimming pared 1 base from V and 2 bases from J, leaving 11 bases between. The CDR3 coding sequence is TGCAGTGCTAGAGGACGGGGCTCCAACTATGGCTACACCTTC. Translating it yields CSARGRGSNYGYTF.

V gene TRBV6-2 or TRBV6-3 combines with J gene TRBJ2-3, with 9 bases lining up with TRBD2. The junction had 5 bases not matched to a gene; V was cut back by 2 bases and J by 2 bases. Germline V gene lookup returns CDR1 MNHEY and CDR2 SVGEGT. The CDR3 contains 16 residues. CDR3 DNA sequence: TGTGCCAGCAGTTACGCCCTAGCGGGGCTCACAGATACGCAGTATTTT. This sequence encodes CASSYALAGLTDTQYF.

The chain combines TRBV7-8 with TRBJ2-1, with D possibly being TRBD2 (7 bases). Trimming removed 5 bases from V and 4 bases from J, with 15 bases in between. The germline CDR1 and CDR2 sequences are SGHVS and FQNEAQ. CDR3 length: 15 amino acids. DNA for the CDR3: TGTGCCAGCAGCGGCCCGGGGGGCCGTTACAATGAGCAGTTCTTC. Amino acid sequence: CASSGPGGRYNEQFF. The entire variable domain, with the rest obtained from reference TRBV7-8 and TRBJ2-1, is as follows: GAGVSQSPRYKVAKRGQDVALRCDPISGHVSLFWYQQALGQGPEFLTYFQNEAQLDKSGLPSDRFFAERPEGSVSTLKIQRTQQEDSAVYLCASSGPGGRYNEQFFGPGTRLTVL.

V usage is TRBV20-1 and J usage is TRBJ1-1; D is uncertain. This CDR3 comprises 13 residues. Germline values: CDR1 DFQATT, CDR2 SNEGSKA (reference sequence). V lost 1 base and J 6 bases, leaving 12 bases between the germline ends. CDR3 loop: CSARVSRIAEAFF. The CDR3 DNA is TGCAGTGCTAGAGTATCCAGGATCGCTGAAGCTTTCTTT.

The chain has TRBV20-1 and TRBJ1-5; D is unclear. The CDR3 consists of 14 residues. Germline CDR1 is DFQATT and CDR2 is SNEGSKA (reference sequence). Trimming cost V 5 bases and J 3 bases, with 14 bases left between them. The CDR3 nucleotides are TGCAGTGCTCGACCGCCCGGGATCAATCAGCCCCAGCATTTT. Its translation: CSARPPGINQPQHF.